The T cell receptor (beta chain) under discussion was sequenced for a study of memory CD4+ T cells and cytomegalovirus serostatus. Here immunoSEQ multiplex PCR was the method, and the copy in TCRdb shows in-frame clones only, minus some. The sample records roughly 60,000 clones, roughly 81% being singletons. The germline gives CDR1 KGHSH, CDR2 LQKENI. The CDR3 covers 14 residues. J was trimmed by 1 base and V by 8 bases; bases with no gene match: 6. The sort gate was single viable CD3+CD4+CD8-CD45RO+ cells for memory CD4+ T cells. Sequences were obtained from memory CD4+ T cells from blood. The rearrangement uses TRBV18 and TRBJ1-1; TRBD1 aligns across 8 bases. This TCR was recovered from an adult in good health and CMV-seronegative. The CDR3: CASRTGTGNTEAFF. CDR3 in DNA: TGTGCCAGCAGAACAGGGACAGGGAACACTGAAGCTTTCTTT. Drawing the rest from reference TRBV18 and TRBJ1-1, the complete variable domain is NAGVMQNPRHLVRRRGQEARLRCSPMKGHSHVYWYRQLPEEGLKFMVYLQKENIIDESGMPKERFSAEFPKEGPSILRIQQVVRGDSAAYFCASRTGTGNTEAFFGQGTRLTVV.